Listed here is a single T cell receptor beta chain. Its antigen is still unknown. Base quality data are lacking; no much larger clone is found one base away. Participants were included only if at least one PBMC sample before ART initiation and at least two post-ART samples were available. Treatment was received in the United States of America by all participants with HIV. Before DNA extraction, cryopreserved samples containing roughly 0.9-10 million PBMC were thawed and washed. At the time of the earliest PBMC sample for each participant with HIV, ages ranged from roughly 23 to 55 years. Each participant contributed PBMC samples from 1-4 timepoints before ART initiation and 2-8 timepoints after ART initiation, with a median of 7 samples. Serial HIV viral load, CD4+ T-cell count, ART history and demographic data were obtained for every participant. Genomic DNA was extracted from unsorted PBMC with a Qiagen kit on a QIAcube, with processing performed in batches of 12 samples.

The sample belongs to a study of long-term antiretroviral therapy in people with HIV (dated by TCRdb to the early 2020s). General notes on the study: Collection of the earliest samples took place about a decade ahead of the 2015 WHO recommendation for immediate ART, at a time when ART was typically delayed until CD4 counts fell. A retrospective serial study tested whether changes in peripheral blood TRB repertoire composition and diversity were associated with ART initiation and durable HIV suppression. A total of under 250 cryopreserved PBMC samples were contributed to the cohort by 30 adults with confirmed HIV infection, with samples collected serially over a mean of roughly six years (range 1-12). About 35% of the 30 participants with HIV were female. No cross-contamination during QIAcube processing turned up in test extractions that ran a monoclonal T-cell line alongside 25 to 35 polyclonal samples.

The research as a whole found: HIV repertoires had narrower CDR3 length ranges than controls, and the network structure suggested an antigen-experienced repertoire that shifted only slightly toward naive after ART. The repertoire was dominated across all time points by expanded TRB clones identified before ART initiation, although this dominance was seen to fluctuate and to decrease in many PLHIV after ART. Inferences about post-ART repertoire changes were limited because no data were available on ART adherence, viral resistance or therapy changes. Because cell numbers in pre-ART samples were limited, unsorted PBMC were profiled instead of sorted CD4+ and CD8+ T cells. Since PBMC availability was limited, sequencing covered only the TCR beta chain, with no alpha chain pairing. The samples span the years 2004 to 2017, and the ART regimens used may be less effective than current regimens. Starting ART was linked to a significant rise in TRB diversity, yet even with long-term ART the diversity remained significantly lower than in transplant donor controls.

The immunoSEQ hsTCRB v3.0 assay was used at survey level resolution to sequence the TRB variable region. A depth of roughly 35,000-50,000 T-cell genomes per sample was targeted for TRB sequencing. Pooled TRB libraries were sequenced on an Illumina MiSeq with a v3 150-cycle kit. The authors' pipeline ran thus. Repertoire analysis was run in R within a reproducible Nextflow workflow that covered QC, data transformation and analysis. LymphoSeq2, an R package for exploring AIRR-Seq data, was used to implement custom analyses. A handful of samples that yielded fewer than 5000 total TRB sequences were excluded, so that more than 150 HIV repertoires were analyzed. Among the approximately 190 retained HIV repertoires, approximately 57 were collected before ART initiation and about 130 were collected after ART initiation. Each repertoire was downsampled to 5000 TRB nucleotide sequences, and summary statistics were averaged across 100 downsampling iterations. Only TRB sequences with CDR3 regions of at least seven amino acids were retained for analysis. Diversity was measured with a Shannon entropy-derived clonality score and the Gini coefficient. Repertoire networks linked the top 5000 CDR3 amino acid sequences whenever two sequences differed by an edit distance of one. GLIPH2 predicted antigen specificity groups and MHC restriction for TRB CDR3 amino acid sequences. CDR3 amino acid sequences were matched against VDJdb and McPAS-TCR to flag known CMV, EBV, HIV or tissue antigen associations. Pre-ART, post-ART and control groups were compared with Wilcoxon signed-rank tests and Holm-Bonferroni correction. TCRdb stores this immuneACCESS table with in-frame sequences only. Part of the clones is absent; in the studies checked, under half of the shortfall reflects unresolved V genes, and no reason is known for the rest. The V and J calls and clone size are taken from that table; D and trimming were inferred from the DNA. Here the sample has more than 30,000 clones; 83% occur a single time. The ten largest account for approximately 8% of the sample.

The CDR3 holds 15 amino acids from the cysteine to the phenylalanine. Only the CDR3 part of the read is kept: 45 bases, read in frame from the first base. Trimming removed 4 bases from V and 10 bases from J; the gene matches leave 11 bases unexplained. As encoded in the germline V gene (reference sequence), CDR1 is SEHNR while CDR2 is FQNEAQ. This sequence uses TRBV7-9 and TRBJ2-1; a stretch of 9 junction bases matches TRBD2. This receptor was obtained from a man younger than 35 with HIV. This specimen consisted of unsorted PBMCs, obtained 0.4 years before starting antiretroviral therapy. The DNA sequence is TGTGCCAGCAGCTCGGGACTAGCCGGAGTCGGGGAGCAGTTCTTC. The encoded protein is CASSSGLAGVGEQFF.